These 16 T cell receptor beta chains were sequenced from one sample in a study of human T cells and chemical hapten exposure. MiXCR, applied by TCRdb to the RACE reads, yields one record per CDR3 protein. The repertoire holds some 380,000 distinct CDR3 sequences, nearly 5% seen once, with around 2.3% in the top ten. The time point was: patch test 1, 2 weeks after DPC sensitization. The treatment was: therapeutic diphenylcyclopropenone sensitization with weekly scalp DPC. Material: whole blood, obtained in connection with sensitization to the hapten diphenylcyclopropenone (DPC). Receptor source: a woman between 45 and 65 years old with alopecia areata. Some clones in this sample may be carry-over from other donors' samples.

This clonotype was recorded at least ten times. The rearrangement joins TRBV10-3 to TRBJ1-4, with D possibly TRBD1 on 6 matching bases. CDR3 size: 14 residues. Germline-derived CDR1 and CDR2 are ENHRY and SYGVKD. Trimming took 10 bases from V and 1 from J, leaving 13 bases between them. As DNA, the CDR3 is TGTGCCAGCGGACAGAGCTTAACTAATGAAAAACTGTTTTTT. This gives the protein CASGQSLTNEKLFF.

This clonotype appeared many times. The rearrangement joins TRBV2 to TRBJ1-4; 9 nucleotides match TRBD1. J lost 8 bases, V lost 5 bases, and 6 bases had no gene match. This CDR3 has 14 residues. Per germline, CDR1 SNHLY and CDR2 FYNNEI. CDR3 loop: CASSPGTGYEKLFF. The CDR3 DNA reads as TGTGCCAGCAGTCCCGGGACAGGGTACGAAAAACTGTTTTTT.

This clonotype was seen many times. The rearrangement joins TRBV7-8 to TRBJ1-4; 10 bases fit TRBD1. The CDR3 covers 15 residues. Germline loops: CDR1 SGHVS, CDR2 FQNEAQ. V gave up 6 bases and J gave up 8 bases; unmatched junction bases: 9. The CDR3 reads CASRPRTGGGEKLFF. The CDR3 DNA sequence: TGTGCCAGCAGACCTAGGACAGGGGGAGGGGAAAAACTGTTTTTT.

This clonotype was found many times. This chain connects TRBV12-3 or TRBV12-4 to TRBJ1-1, with 8 positions matching TRBD1. J gave up 4 bases and V 6 bases, and 4 bases lay outside the gene matches. The CDR3 spans 13 residues. CDR3 DNA sequence: TGTGCCAGCAGCCCGGACAGGGTCACTGAAGCTTTCTTT. Translation gives CASSPDRVTEAFF.

This clonotype was observed many times. The chain links TRBV11-2 to TRBJ2-3; 8 bases are shared with TRBD2. J was trimmed by 2 bases and V by 2 bases; bases with no gene match: 3. This CDR3 region has 15 residues. Per germline, CDR1 SGHAT and CDR2 FQNNGV. The CDR3 region has the DNA TGTGCCAGCAGCTTATCGGGACTAGTCACAGATACGCAGTATTTT. Residues: CASSLSGLVTDTQYF.

This clonotype was seen ten or more times. This chain connects TRBV7-2 to TRBJ2-7; 9 bases align to TRBD2. With V trimmed by 5 bases and J by 4 bases, 6 bases remained unmatched. The CDR3 has 14 residues. Germline-derived CDR1 and CDR2 are SGHTA and FQGNSA. The CDR3 sequence: CASSPGLASYEQYF. The CDR3 region has the DNA TGTGCCAGCAGCCCGGGACTAGCCTCGTACGAGCAGTACTTC.

This chain uses TRBV2 with TRBJ2-3, with D possibly matching TRBD2 (6 bases). Germline CDR1 and CDR2: SNHLY and FYNNEI. Trimming left V 9 bases short and J 3 bases short, with 16 bases between. CDR3 length equals 14 residues. CDR3 sequence: CASQAGRGTDTQYF. The CDR3 DNA sequence: TGTGCCAGTCAGGCGGGACGAGGGACAGATACGCAGTATTTT.

This clonotype came up many times. The rearrangement links TRBV19 to TRBJ2-1; 7 positions match TRBD2. Trimming at V came to 10 bases and at J to 8 bases, leaving 17 bases not matched to a gene. CDR1 is LNHDA, CDR2 SQIVND, per germline (reference sequence). This CDR3 spans 15 amino acids. CDR3 DNA: TGTGCCACCGGGGATCACGGCGGGGGACTCGATGAGCAGTTCTTC. Encoded protein: CATGDHGGGLDEQFF. Together with reference TRBV19 and TRBJ2-1, the CDR3 gives the full variable domain: DGGITQSPKYLFRKEGQNVTLSCEQNLNHDAMYWYRQDPGQGLRLIYYSQIVNDFQKGDIAEGYSVSREKKESFPLTVTSAQKNPTAFYLCATGDHGGGLDEQFFGPGTRLTVL.

The sample holds many counts of this clonotype. This chain joins TRBV7-8 and TRBJ2-3; 8 bases line up with TRBD2. Germline CDR1 is SGHVS and CDR2 is FQNEAQ. CDR3 length: 16 residues. The J segment lost 6 bases and the V segment lost 0 bases, leaving 8 bases of the junction unmatched. The CDR3 DNA reads as TGTGCCAGCAGCTTAGCGCGTAGAGCGGGAGTTGATACGCAGTATTTT. It specifies CASSLARRAGVDTQYF.

This clonotype was recorded many times. V and J are TRBV20-1 and TRBJ2-3; possible D gene TRBD1, 5 bases. Germline V lookup: CDR1 DFQATT, CDR2 SNEGSKA (reference sequence). This CDR3 has 14 residues. V lost 6 bases and J 0 bases, leaving 13 bases between the germline ends. This CDR3 reads CSALRGSSTDTQYF. CDR3 DNA: TGCAGTGCCCTAAGGGGATCTAGCACAGATACGCAGTATTTT.

This clonotype was seen many times. This chain joins TRBV29-1 and TRBJ2-1; D unclear. The germline V gene encodes CDR1 SQVTM and CDR2 ANQGSEA. This CDR3 comprises 12 residues. Trimming removed 8 bases at V and 7 bases at J, with 15 bases between. The CDR3: CSIPLRGNEQFF. CDR3 sequence (DNA): TGCAGCATCCCATTGCGCGGAAATGAGCAGTTCTTC.

This clonotype was found many times. V is TRBV7-9 and J is TRBJ1-1; TRBD1 agrees at 8 bases. The CDR3 has 15 residues. Germline trimming cut 4 bases from V and 6 bases from J; bases unmatched to any gene: 10. Germline CDR1 and CDR2: SEHNR and FQNEAQ (reference sequence). CDR3 amino acids: CASSSDDRGTAEAFF. In DNA form, the CDR3 reads TGTGCCAGCAGCTCAGATGACAGGGGTACCGCTGAAGCTTTCTTT. Together with reference TRBV7-9 and TRBJ1-1, the CDR3 gives the full variable domain: DTGVSQNPRHKITKRGQNVTFRCDPISEHNRLYWYRQTLGQGPEFLTYFQNEAQLEKSRLLSDRFSAERPKGSFSTLEIQRTEQGDSAMYLCASSSDDRGTAEAFFGQGTRLTVV.

The J gene is TRBJ2-7, the V gene TRBV5-1; D not certain. Germline values: CDR1 SGHRS, CDR2 YFSETQ. The CDR3 runs 12 residues. V lost 0 bases and J lost 5, with 6 bases in between. The CDR3 DNA sequence: TGCGCCAGCAGCTTGGGGCAAGACGAGCAGTACTTC. Translation gives CASSLGQDEQYF.

This clonotype was counted ten times or more. The V call is TRBV9, the J call TRBJ2-7; possible D gene TRBD2, 5 bases. CDR3 length: 13 amino acids. V lost 3 bases to trimming and J lost 9 bases, with 16 bases between them. Germline assignment: CDR1 SGDLS and CDR2 YYNGEE. Here the CDR3 DNA reads TGTGCCAGCAGCGGTGTCGAGGGAGTAGCGCAGTACTTC. Its translation is CASSGVEGVAQYF.

Ten or more counts support this clonotype. The V call is TRBV29-1, the J call TRBJ1-2, with D unclear. The CDR3 runs 12 residues. The germline V gene encodes CDR1 SQVTM and CDR2 ANQGSEA. V was pared by 4 bases and J by 6 bases, with 12 bases between. The CDR3 DNA sequence: TGCAGCGTTGCACCATTCTCCGATGGCTACACCTTC. It is translated as CSVAPFSDGYTF.

This clonotype was counted ten times or more. The chain recombines TRBV18 with TRBJ1-5; D is possibly TRBD1 (5 bases). Trimming removed 6 bases from V and 4 bases from J, with 16 bases in between. From germline, CDR1 is KGHSH and CDR2 LQKENI. The CDR3 length is 15 residues. The CDR3 sequence: CASSPTTAANQPQHF. The CDR3 bases are TGTGCCAGCTCCCCGACGACAGCAGCTAATCAGCCCCAGCATTTT.